This TCR beta chain was identified during a study of Ad26.COV2.S vaccination and SARS-CoV-2 variants. Study-wide results and caveats: Placebo recipients trailed vaccine recipients in spike-specific TCR breadth.

Produced via immunoSEQ multiplex PCR; TCRdb's table is partial and in-frame only. Altogether roughly 300,000 clones are present, about 87% being singletons, with the ten largest covering around 6.6%. Comment on this clone: Its antigen is not identified.

The treatment is: around 19 received Ad26.COV2.S at low or high dose, single or two shots; 5 received placebo; per-sample allocation not given. Day 63 following the first vaccine or placebo injection was when the samples were taken. Germline V gene sequence: CDR1 GTSNPN, CDR2 SVGIG (reference sequence). The CDR3 loop spans 13 amino acids. Deletions cut 2 bases from V and 4 bases from J, with 12 bases between. The J gene is TRBJ2-7, the V gene TRBV30, with D possibly being TRBD1 or TRBD2 (5 bases each). The TCR sequence derives from a person between 18 and 60 years old who received the Ad26.COV2.S COVID-19 vaccine or a placebo. Sequences were derived from peripheral blood, sampled in a trial of Ad26.COV2.S vaccine versus placebo. CDR3 protein: CAWSSRGLYEQYF. In DNA, the CDR3 is TGTGCCTGGAGTTCACGGGGCCTATACGAGCAGTACTTC. The whole variable domain, remainder taken from reference TRBV30 and TRBJ2-7, is SQTIHQWPATLVQPVGSPLSLECTVEGTSNPNLYWYRQAAGRGLQLLFYSVGIGQISSEVPQNLSASRPQDRQFILSSKKLLLSDSGFYLCAWSSRGLYEQYFGPGTRLTVT.